This T cell receptor beta chain emerged from a study of OX40 agonist ivuxolimab in advanced cancers. Notes on the research overall: Ivuxolimab, which targeted the costimulatory receptor OX40 (CD134), was an agonistic, fully human IgG2 monoclonal antibody. Intravenous ivuxolimab was administered to patients every 2 weeks at six dose levels: 0.01, 0.1, 0.3, 1.5, 3 and 10 mg/kg. Among the roughly 50 dose-escalation patients, 19 had hepatocellular carcinoma, roughly 15 melanoma, 9 renal cell carcinoma and 9 head and neck cancer. The dose-escalation cohort was about 86% male with a mean age of around 62 years, ranging from roughly 23 to 85. Patients were allowed to have had prior anti-PD-1, anti-PD-L1 or anti-CTLA-4 therapy, and approximately 40% of the dose-escalation patients had been treated with checkpoint inhibitors. Partial responses were achieved by three dose-escalation patients, of whom one had hepatocellular carcinoma and two had cutaneous melanoma. The purpose of peripheral TCRbeta sequencing was to test whether ivuxolimab changed TCR sequence diversity and led to clonal T-cell expansion. The paper describes the monotherapy dose-escalation part (N of about 47 patients) of the phase I trial of ivuxolimab.

Patients with autoimmune disease history or receiving systemic immunosuppression were excluded from the trial. Peripheral blood for TCR sequencing was drawn from every dose cohort at baseline, at cycle 4 day 1 and at cycle 7 day 1. The samples were drawn from a first-in-human, open-label, multicenter phase I dose-escalation trial of ivuxolimab. Adults with locally advanced or metastatic melanoma, renal cell carcinoma, hepatocellular carcinoma or head and neck squamous cell carcinoma were enrolled in the trial. CD4+ and CD8+ T cells were sorted separately from peripheral blood before TCR sequencing. On this clone: Its antigen remains undetermined. Within one base of it there is no much larger clone, and no base qualities were kept.

Genomic DNA was extracted from sorted cells for sequencing of the TCRbeta CDR3 region. The immunoSEQ Assay was used for sequencing of TCRbeta CDR3 regions. TCRdb retrieved this table from immuneACCESS and kept in-frame rearrangements only. Not all clones are present; in checked studies, unresolved V genes account for under half, and no reason is known for the remainder. A total of approximately 15,000 clones appear in this sample, 75% to 95% of them only once. 29% of the sample goes to the ten largest clones. For CDR1 and CDR2, the germline V gene (reference sequence) lists MNHEY and SMNVEV. The CDR3 contains 13 residues, cysteine and phenylalanine counted. CDR3 DNA only is kept here, 39 bases in frame from base 1. V lost 3 bases and J lost 7 bases; the stretch between them is 10 bases long. Here is what the overall study found, with its caveats: Low levels of normalized T-cell clonal expansion were also seen in some patients who did not respond. At doses of 0.1 to 3.0 mg/kg, clonal expansion of both CD4+ and CD8+ T cells in blood was seen between baseline and week 6. In the 0.1-3.0 mg/kg groups, partial responders were among the patients with the lowest normalized peripheral clonal expansion, particularly in CD8+ T cells. The antigen specificity of the peripheral T cells that underwent clonal expansion was not determined. After ivuxolimab, expanded clones were on average more numerous among CD8+ T cells than among CD4+ T cells.

This receptor chain uses TRBV27 and TRBJ2-1; TRBD1 is possibly the D segment (5 matching bases). Source: CD4+ or CD8+ T cells sorted from blood, taken in a trial of the OX40 agonist ivuxolimab. This clonotype was sampled from an adult with an advanced solid tumor such as melanoma, head and neck, liver or kidney cancer. The CDR3 protein is CASSFPDRNEQFF. The sequence in DNA is TGTGCCAGCAGTTTCCCCGACAGAAATGAGCAGTTCTTC.